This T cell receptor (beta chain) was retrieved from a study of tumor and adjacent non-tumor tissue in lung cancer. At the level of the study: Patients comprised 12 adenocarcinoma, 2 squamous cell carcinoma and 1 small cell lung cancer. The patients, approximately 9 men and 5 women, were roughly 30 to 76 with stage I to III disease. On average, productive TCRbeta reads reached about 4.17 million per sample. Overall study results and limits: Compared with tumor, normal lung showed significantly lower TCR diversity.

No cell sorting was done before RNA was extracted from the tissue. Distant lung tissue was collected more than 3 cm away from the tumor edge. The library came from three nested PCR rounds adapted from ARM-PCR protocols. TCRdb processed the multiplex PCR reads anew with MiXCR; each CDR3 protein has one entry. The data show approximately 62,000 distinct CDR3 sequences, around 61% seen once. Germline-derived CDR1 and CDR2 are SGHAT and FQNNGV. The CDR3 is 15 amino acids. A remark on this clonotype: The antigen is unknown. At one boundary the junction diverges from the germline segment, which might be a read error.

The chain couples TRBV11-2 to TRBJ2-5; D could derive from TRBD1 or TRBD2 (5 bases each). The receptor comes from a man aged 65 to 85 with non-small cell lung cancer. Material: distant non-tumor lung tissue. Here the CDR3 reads CVSSLVGQGTETQYF. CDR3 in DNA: TGTGTCAGCAGTTTAGTAGGACAAGGGACAGAGACCCAGTACTTC. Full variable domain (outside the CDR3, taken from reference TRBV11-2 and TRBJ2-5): EAGVAQSPRYKIIEKRQSVAFWCNPISGHATLYWYQQILGQGPKLLIQFQNNGVVDDSQLPKDRFSAERLKGVDSTLKIQPAKLEDSAVYLCVSSLVGQGTETQYFGPGTRLLVL.